Included here is one T cell receptor beta chain sequence, with context. Its binding antigen is unknown. No clone much larger than this one lies a single base away; base qualities are absent. V is shortened by 8 bases, J by 5 bases, and the region joining them spans 10 bases. The CDR3 numbers 12 residues from cysteine through phenylalanine. Only the CDR3 portion is preserved as DNA: 36 bases, with reading frame beginning at the first base. From the germline V gene, CDR1 is WSHSY and CDR2 is SAAADI. The record originates from a study of OX40 agonist ivuxolimab in advanced cancers. For context, the study as a whole: Ivuxolimab was an agonistic, fully human IgG2 monoclonal antibody directed against OX40 (CD134), a costimulatory receptor. Intravenous ivuxolimab was administered to patients every 2 weeks at six dose levels: 0.01, 0.1, 0.3, 1.5, 3 and 10 mg/kg. Among the approximately 54 dose-escalation patients, 19 had hepatocellular carcinoma, 15 or so melanoma, 9 renal cell carcinoma and 9 head and neck cancer. In the dose-escalation cohort, 82.7% of patients were male, and the mean age was roughly 60 years, with a range of about 23 to 90. Patients were allowed to have had prior anti-PD-1, anti-PD-L1 or anti-CTLA-4 therapy, and around 41% of the dose-escalation patients had previously received checkpoint inhibitors. Partial responses occurred in three dose-escalation patients: two with cutaneous melanoma and one with hepatocellular carcinoma. The point of sequencing TCRbeta in the periphery was to test whether ivuxolimab changed TCR sequence diversity and drove clonal T-cell expansion. The paper describes the monotherapy dose-escalation part (N of about 52 patients) of the phase I trial of ivuxolimab.

Patients with autoimmune disease history or receiving systemic immunosuppression were excluded from the trial. Peripheral blood for TCR sequencing was collected from all dose cohorts at baseline, on cycle 4 day 1, and on cycle 7 day 1. Samples came from an open-label, multicenter, first-in-human phase I dose-escalation trial of ivuxolimab. Adults with locally advanced or metastatic head and neck squamous cell, hepatocellular, melanoma or renal cell carcinoma were enrolled in the trial. Before TCR sequencing, CD4+ T cells and CD8+ T cells from peripheral blood were sorted into separate populations. For sequencing of the TCRbeta CDR3 region, genomic DNA was extracted from the sorted cells. The immunoSEQ Assay was used for sequencing of TCRbeta CDR3 regions. TCRdb holds this immuneACCESS table with in-frame rearrangements only. Some clones are missing; in checked studies, unresolved V genes explain under half, and the rest has no known cause. Counted in this sample were around 60,000 clones; around 83% of them appeared once. The ten largest clones capture roughly 2.4% of the sample.

Broad study findings and their caveats: Low levels of normalized T-cell clonal expansion were also shown by some nonresponding patients. At doses of 0.1 to 3.0 mg/kg, clonal expansion of both CD4+ and CD8+ T cells in blood was seen between baseline and week 6. After ivuxolimab, more expanded clones were found on average in CD8+ T cells than in CD4+ T cells. In partial responders in the 0.1-3.0 mg/kg groups, normalized peripheral clonal expansion was found to be among the lowest, especially among CD8+ T cells. The antigen specificity of the clonally expanded peripheral T cells was not determined.

In this chain, TRBV10-2 is recombined with TRBJ1-5, and TRBD1 may be the D gene, going by 6 matching bases. The starting material was CD4+ or CD8+ T cells sorted from blood, obtained in a trial of the OX40 agonist ivuxolimab. The clonotype originates from an adult with an advanced solid tumor such as melanoma, head and neck, liver or kidney cancer. The CDR3: CASAEGDQPQHF. The base sequence is TGCGCCAGCGCCGAGGGGGATCAGCCCCAGCATTTT.